The TCR beta chain described here comes from a study of technical replicates of blood from several donors. The data were produced by immunoSEQ multiplex PCR, yet TCRdb's version contains in-frame clones alone and is incomplete. The sample contains some 74,000 clones, roughly 89% of which appear only once. Germline lookup yields CDR1 MRHNA and CDR2 SNTAGT. This CDR3 comprises 14 residues. Trimming removed 6 bases from V and 2 bases from J, with 12 bases in between. This chain connects TRBV6-4 to TRBJ2-3; no reliable D call. The sample comprised T cells isolated from PBMCs. This TCR came from a human donor in good health. The DNA of the CDR3 is TGTGCCAGCAGCATCAACATTCTCACAGATACGCAGTATTTT. It is translated as CASSINILTDTQYF.